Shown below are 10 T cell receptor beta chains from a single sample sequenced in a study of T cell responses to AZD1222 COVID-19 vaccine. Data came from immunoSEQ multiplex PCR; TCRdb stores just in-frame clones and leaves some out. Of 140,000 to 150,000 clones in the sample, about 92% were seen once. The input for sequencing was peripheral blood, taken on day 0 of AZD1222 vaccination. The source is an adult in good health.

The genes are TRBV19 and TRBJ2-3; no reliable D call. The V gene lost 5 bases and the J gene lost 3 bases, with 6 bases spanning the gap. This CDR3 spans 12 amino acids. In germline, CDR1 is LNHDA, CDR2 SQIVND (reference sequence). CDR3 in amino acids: CASSRDTDTQYF. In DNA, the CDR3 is TGTGCCAGTAGTCGAGATACAGATACGCAGTATTTT.

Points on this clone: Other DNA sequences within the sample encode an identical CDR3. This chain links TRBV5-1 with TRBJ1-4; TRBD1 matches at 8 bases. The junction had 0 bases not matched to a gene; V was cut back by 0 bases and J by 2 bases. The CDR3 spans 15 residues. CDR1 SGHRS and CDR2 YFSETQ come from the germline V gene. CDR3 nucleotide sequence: TGCGCCAGCAGCTTGGCAGGGGGCACTAATGAAAAACTGTTTTTT. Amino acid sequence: CASSLAGGTNEKLFF.

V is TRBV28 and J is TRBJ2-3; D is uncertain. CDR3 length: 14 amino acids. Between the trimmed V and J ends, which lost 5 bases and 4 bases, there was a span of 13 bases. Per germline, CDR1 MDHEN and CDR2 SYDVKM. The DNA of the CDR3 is TGTGCCAGCAGTACACCACAAGTTTCAGATACGCAGTATTTT. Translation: CASSTPQVSDTQYF.

Here the CDR3 DNA reads TGTGCCAGCAGCTTCGGGGGCCCGGCTGAAGCTTTCTTT. This encodes CASSFGGPAEAFF. The V gene is TRBV5-6, the J gene TRBJ1-1; a possible D gene is TRBD1 (6 bases). Germline loops: CDR1 SGHDT, CDR2 YYEEEE. Trimming cost V 2 bases and J 6 bases, with 11 bases left between them. The CDR3 contains 13 residues.

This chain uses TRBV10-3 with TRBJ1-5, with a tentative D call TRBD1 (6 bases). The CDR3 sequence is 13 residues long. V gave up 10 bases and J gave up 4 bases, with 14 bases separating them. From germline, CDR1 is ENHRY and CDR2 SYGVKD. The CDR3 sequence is CATAGAENQPQHF. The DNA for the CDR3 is TGTGCCACCGCGGGGGCTGAAAATCAGCCCCAGCATTTT.

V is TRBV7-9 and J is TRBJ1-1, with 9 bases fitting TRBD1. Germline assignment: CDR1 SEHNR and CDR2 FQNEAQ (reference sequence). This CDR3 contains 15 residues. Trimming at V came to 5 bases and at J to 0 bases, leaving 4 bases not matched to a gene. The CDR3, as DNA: TGTGCCAGCAGCCCAGGGGACAGGGTGAACACTGAAGCTTTCTTT. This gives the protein CASSPGDRVNTEAFF. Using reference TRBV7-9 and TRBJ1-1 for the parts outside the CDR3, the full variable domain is DTGVSQNPRHKITKRGQNVTFRCDPISEHNRLYWYRQTLGQGPEFLTYFQNEAQLEKSRLLSDRFSAERPKGSFSTLEIQRTEQGDSAMYLCASSPGDRVNTEAFFGQGTRLTVV.

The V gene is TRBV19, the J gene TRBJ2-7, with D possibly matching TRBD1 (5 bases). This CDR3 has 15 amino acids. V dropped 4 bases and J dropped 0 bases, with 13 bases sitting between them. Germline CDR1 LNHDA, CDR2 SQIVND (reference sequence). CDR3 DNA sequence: TGTGCCAGTAGTACCGACAGACGAAGCTCCTACGAGCAGTACTTC. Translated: CASSTDRRSSYEQYF.

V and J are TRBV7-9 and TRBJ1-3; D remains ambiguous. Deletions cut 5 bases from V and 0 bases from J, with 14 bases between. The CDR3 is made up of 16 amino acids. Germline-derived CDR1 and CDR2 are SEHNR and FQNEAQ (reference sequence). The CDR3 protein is CASSPPGSPSGNTIYF. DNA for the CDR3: TGTGCCAGCAGCCCCCCCGGCAGCCCCTCTGGAAACACCATATATTTT.

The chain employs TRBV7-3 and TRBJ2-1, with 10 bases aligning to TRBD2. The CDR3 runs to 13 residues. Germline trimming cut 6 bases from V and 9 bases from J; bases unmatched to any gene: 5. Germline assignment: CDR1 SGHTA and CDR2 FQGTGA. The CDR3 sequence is CASRPAGGREQFF. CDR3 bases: TGTGCCAGCAGGCCAGCGGGGGGGCGTGAGCAGTTCTTC.

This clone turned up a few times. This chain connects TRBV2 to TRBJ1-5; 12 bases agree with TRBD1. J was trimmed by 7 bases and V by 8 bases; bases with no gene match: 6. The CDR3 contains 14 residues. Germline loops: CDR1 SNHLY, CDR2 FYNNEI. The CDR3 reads CASGGQGARQPQHF. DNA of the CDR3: TGTGCCAGCGGGGGACAGGGGGCGAGGCAGCCCCAGCATTTT.